This TCR beta chain came from a study of blood T cell repertoires in COVID-19. The repertoire was sequenced with immunoSEQ multiplex PCR; TCRdb's copy has only in-frame clones and lacks some. Of some 110,000 clones in the sample, approximately 85% are singletons; the top ten hold about 3.3%. Sequencing was performed on peripheral blood. The clonotype originates from a woman older than 75 with COVID-19, enrolled during active disease.

Written as DNA, the CDR3 is TGTGCCAGCAGCCTTCAAGCGGGAGGAACCGGGGAGCTGTTTTTT. Translation gives CASSLQAGGTGELFF. The V call is TRBV9, the J call TRBJ2-2; 9 bases match TRBD2. Germline V gene lookup returns CDR1 SGDLS and CDR2 YYNGEE. The CDR3 consists of 15 residues. V gave up 4 bases and J gave up 5 bases; unmatched junction bases: 6.